This entry features one T cell receptor (beta chain) sequence. This clone's antigen is unknown. The record has no base qualities; no much larger clone is one base away. The sample belongs to a study of shared clonotypes between healthy human individuals (dated by TCRdb to 2020 to 2022). Study-wide context: Three men and a couple of women, aged 18 to 49 years, made up the cohort. For each donor, CD4 naive and CD4 memory were each given three plates, CD8 naive was given two plates, and CD8 memory was given one plate. Blood TCR repertoires of a handful of healthy adults were deeply sequenced to estimate repertoire size and the extent of clonotype sharing between individuals. To increase sequencing depth and limit assay-specific biases, TCR repertoire library preparation and sequencing were carried out by different laboratories using diverse techniques. Per donor, leukapheresis produced somewhere between about 0.94 and 10 billion PBMCs.

TCR CDR3 regions were amplified from genomic DNA by multiplex PCR using the deep immunoSEQ assay. Extracted genomic DNA from each cell subset was distributed evenly across all wells of several immunoSEQ 96-well plates, and each plate was treated as a replicate. For sorted subsets, each replicate PCR was loaded with 200 ng genomic DNA, equivalent to 25,000 to 35,000 T cell genomes. Purified libraries were measured with a Qubit 3.0 fluorometer, size-checked on a Bioanalyzer 2100, and measured again with the KAPA Library Quantification kit. Each immunoSEQ 96-well plate was sequenced on its own single-read 150-cycle Illumina NextSeq 550 flow cell. On the study's bioinformatics: Because the immunoSEQ output held only junctional sequences and lacked quality scores, the filtering could not match the filtering applied to full-length reads. Sequences were annotated with PyIR, a Python wrapper for IgBLAST v1.9, using IMGT germline references to assign V/J genes and CDR3. Reads were removed for weak V/J assignments (E-value above 1e-6), missing CDR3, stop codons, out-of-frame junctions, or ambiguous translated residues. V3J clonotypes were defined as sequences sharing the same inferred V gene, J gene, and CDR3 amino acid sequence. Percentage overlap between repertoires was calculated by dividing the number of shared unique clonotypes by the size of the smaller repertoire. Repertoire richness was assessed with RTK rarefaction, the Chao1 estimator, and Recon v2.1 estimates of unobserved clonotypes. Generation probabilities were computed with OLGA for all TCRbeta clonotypes obtained by the gDNA method from four donors. TCRdb holds this immuneACCESS table with in-frame rearrangements only. Some clones are missing; in checked studies, unresolved V genes explain under half, and the rest has no known cause. That table is the source of V, J and clone size, and D and trimming were worked out from the DNA. In this sample the table shows about 680,000 clones, about 90% of which occur a single time. The ten largest make up nearly 25% of the sample.

Overall results and qualifications from the work: Estimated clonotype richness was generally larger for naive than for memory subsets. Sharing across several donors was observed for around 5% of naive CD4, under 4% of naive CD8, 2% to 2.5% of memory CD4, and about 0.38% of memory CD8 clonotypes. Only blood was sampled, and tissue TCR repertoires likely differ from those in blood. Clonotypes shared by all four sorted-subset donors showed higher generation probabilities than non-shared clonotypes. Pairwise subsampling led to the expectation that sequencing depth would affect the degree of clonotype sharing among donors. Even with the large sequencing depth, rarefaction of the sorted-subset datasets indicated that sequencing was incomplete. Because the study included a small number of donors, the genetic and exposure-history diversity represented was limited.

CD8 naive samples were CD45RO-negative cells positively selected for CCR7, giving a CD45RA+CCR7+ population that excluded TemRA cells. Healthy HIV-negative adults with no recently reported acute infections or vaccinations were included as donors. Every donor was a Caucasian adult residing in Nashville, Tennessee, USA. Blood was obtained by leukapheresis, after which PBMCs were separated by Ficoll-Histopaque density gradient centrifugation and cryopreserved in liquid nitrogen vapor phase. Analytical flow cytometry was used to check the purity and quantity of each magnetically sorted T cell population. Genomic DNA was isolated from each sorted fraction and quantified by UV absorbance on a Nanodrop 2000c. Source material: naive CD8+ T cells sorted from blood. The cell subset or site label for this specimen denotes: CD45RA+CCR7+. This clonotype was sampled from a man aged 25 to 45 in good health.

The CDR3 protein: CASTKGTDYGYTF. The DNA reads as follows: TGTGCCAGCACCAAAGGGACAGACTATGGCTACACCTTC. The chain joins TRBV6-1 to TRBJ1-2; the central 7 bases match TRBD1. CDR1 MNHNS and CDR2 SASEGT are derived from the germline V gene. The CDR3 holds 13 amino acids from the cysteine to the phenylalanine. Only the CDR3 DNA stays, 39 bases, in frame from base 1. Relative to germline, V is missing 7 bases and J is missing 3 bases, with 5 bases of the junction outside any gene match.